This T cell receptor beta chain derives from a study of breast tumors, draining lymph nodes, adjacent tissues. Findings of the study overall: Tumor TCR diversity was below lymph nodes but above nontumor tissue. Most tumor T cells seemingly derive from lymph node, then expand in tumor. Compared with basal-like, luminal-like tumors shared significantly more repertoire with nontumor tissue.

In TCRdb, the multiplex PCR reads were re-called with MiXCR into one record per CDR3 protein. The sample has 150,000 to 200,000 distinct CDR3 sequences, around 35% seen once. There are 14 residues in the CDR3. CDR1 SGDLS and CDR2 YYNGEE come from the germline V gene. Only a few counts were recorded for this clonotype. Its antigen is as yet unknown. Just one base apart from a much larger clone, this may be a read error. Samples came from axillary lymph nodes draining the breast cancer. The chain is built from TRBV9 and TRBJ2-7; 9 bases fit TRBD1. This receptor was taken from a female donor with breast cancer. Some clones in this sample may be carry-over from other donors' samples. Sequencing was carried out using axillary lymph node tissue. The CDR3 bases are TGTGCCAGCAGCGTAGAGGACAGGGGCGGCGAGCAGTCCTTC. This gives the protein CASSVEDRGGEQSF.